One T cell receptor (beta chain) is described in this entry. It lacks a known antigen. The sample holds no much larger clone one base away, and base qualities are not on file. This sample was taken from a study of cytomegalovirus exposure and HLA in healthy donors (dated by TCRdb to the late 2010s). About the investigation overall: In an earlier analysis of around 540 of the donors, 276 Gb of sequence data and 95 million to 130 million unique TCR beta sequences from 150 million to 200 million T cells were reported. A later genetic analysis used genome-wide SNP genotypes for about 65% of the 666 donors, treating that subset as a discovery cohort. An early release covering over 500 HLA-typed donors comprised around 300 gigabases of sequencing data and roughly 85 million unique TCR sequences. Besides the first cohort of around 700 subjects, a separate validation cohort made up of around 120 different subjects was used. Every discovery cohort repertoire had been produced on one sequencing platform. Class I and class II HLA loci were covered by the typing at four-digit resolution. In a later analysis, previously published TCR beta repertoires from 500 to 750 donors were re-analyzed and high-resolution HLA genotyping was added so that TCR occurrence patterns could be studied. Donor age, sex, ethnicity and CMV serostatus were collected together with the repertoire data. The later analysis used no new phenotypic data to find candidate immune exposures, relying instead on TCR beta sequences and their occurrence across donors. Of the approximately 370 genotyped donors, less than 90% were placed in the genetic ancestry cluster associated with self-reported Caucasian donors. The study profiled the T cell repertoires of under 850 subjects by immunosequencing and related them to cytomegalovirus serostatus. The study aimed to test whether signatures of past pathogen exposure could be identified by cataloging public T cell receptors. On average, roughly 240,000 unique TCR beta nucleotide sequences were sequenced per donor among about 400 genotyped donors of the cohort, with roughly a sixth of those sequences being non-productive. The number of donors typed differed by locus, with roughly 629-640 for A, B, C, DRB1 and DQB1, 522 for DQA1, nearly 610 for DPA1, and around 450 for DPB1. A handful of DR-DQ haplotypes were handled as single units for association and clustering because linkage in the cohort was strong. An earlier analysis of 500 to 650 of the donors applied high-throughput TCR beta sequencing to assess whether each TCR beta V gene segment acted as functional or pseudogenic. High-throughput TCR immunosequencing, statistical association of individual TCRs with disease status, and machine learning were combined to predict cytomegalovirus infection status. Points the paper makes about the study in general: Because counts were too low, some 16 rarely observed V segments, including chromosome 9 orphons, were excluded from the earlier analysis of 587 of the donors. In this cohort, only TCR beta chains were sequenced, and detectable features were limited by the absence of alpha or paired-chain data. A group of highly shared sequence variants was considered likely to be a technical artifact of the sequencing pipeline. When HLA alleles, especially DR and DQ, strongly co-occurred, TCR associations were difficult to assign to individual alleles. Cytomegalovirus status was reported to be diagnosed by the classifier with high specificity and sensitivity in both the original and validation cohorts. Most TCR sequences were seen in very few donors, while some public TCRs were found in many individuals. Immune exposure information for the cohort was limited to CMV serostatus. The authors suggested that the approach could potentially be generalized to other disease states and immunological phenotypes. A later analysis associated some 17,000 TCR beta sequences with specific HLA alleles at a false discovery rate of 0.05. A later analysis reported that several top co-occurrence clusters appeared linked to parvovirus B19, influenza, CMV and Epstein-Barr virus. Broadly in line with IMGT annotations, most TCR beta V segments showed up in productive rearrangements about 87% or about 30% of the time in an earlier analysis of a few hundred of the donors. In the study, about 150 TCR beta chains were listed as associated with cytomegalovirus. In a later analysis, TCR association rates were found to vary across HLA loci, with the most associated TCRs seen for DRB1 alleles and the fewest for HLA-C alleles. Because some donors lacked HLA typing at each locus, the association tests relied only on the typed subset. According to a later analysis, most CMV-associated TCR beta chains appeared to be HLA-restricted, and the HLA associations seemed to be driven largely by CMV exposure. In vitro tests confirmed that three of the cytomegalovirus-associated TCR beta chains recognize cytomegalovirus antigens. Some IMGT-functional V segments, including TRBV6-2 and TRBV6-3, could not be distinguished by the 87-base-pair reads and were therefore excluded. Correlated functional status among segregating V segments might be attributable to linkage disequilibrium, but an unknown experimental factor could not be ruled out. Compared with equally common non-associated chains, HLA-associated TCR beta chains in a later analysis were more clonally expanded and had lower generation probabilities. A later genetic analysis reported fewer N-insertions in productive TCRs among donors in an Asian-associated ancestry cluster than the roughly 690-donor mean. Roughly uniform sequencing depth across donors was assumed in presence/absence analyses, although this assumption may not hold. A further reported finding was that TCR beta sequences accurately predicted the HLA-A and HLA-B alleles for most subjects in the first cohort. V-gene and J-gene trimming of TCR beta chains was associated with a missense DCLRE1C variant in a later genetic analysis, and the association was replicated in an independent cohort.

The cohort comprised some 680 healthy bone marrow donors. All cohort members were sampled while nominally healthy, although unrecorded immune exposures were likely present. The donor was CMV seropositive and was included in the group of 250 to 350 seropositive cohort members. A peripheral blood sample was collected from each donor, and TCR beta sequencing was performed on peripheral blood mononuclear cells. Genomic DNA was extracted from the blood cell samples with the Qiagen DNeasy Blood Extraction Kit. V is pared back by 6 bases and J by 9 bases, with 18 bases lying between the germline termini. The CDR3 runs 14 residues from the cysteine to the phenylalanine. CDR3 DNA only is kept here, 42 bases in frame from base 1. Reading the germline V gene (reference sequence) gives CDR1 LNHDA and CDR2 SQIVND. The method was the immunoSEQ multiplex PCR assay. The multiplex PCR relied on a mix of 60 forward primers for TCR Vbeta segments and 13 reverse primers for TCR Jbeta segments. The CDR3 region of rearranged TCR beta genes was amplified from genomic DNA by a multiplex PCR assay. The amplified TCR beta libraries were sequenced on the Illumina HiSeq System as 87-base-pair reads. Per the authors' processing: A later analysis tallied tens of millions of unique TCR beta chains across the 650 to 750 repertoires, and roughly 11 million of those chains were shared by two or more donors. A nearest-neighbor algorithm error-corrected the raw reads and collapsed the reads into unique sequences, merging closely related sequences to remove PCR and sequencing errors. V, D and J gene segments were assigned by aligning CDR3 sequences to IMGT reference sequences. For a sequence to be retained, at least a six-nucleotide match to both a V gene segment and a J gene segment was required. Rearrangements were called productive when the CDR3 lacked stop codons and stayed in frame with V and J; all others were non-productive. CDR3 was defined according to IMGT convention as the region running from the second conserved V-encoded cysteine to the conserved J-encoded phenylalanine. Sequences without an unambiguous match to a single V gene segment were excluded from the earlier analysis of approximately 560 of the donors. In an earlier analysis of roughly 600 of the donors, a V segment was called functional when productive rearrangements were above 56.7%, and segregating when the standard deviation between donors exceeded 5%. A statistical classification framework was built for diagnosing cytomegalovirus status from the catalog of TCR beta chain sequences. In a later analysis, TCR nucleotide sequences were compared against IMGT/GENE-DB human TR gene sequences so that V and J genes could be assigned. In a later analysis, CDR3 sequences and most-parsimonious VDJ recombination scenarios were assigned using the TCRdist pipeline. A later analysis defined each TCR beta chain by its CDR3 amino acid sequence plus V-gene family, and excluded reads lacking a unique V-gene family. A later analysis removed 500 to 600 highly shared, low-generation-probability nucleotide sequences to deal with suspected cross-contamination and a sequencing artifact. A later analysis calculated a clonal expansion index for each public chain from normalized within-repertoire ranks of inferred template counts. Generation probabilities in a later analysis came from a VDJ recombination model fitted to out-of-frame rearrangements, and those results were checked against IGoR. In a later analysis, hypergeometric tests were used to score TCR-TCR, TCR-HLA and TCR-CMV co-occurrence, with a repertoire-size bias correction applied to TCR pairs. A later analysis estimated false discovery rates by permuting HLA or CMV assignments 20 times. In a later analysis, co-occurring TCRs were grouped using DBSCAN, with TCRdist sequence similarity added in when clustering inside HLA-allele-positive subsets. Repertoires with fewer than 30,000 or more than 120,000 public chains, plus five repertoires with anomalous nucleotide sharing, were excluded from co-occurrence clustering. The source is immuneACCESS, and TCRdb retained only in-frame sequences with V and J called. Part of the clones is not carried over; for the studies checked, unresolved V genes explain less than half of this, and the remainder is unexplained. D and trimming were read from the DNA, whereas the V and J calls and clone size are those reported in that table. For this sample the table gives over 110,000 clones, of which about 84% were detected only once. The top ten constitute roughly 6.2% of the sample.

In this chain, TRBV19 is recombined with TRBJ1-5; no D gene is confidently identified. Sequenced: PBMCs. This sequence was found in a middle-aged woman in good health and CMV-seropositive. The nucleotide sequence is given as TGTGCCAGTAGCGAGTCCCGGGGTCGGGGGCCCCAGCATTTT. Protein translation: CASSESRGRGPQHF.